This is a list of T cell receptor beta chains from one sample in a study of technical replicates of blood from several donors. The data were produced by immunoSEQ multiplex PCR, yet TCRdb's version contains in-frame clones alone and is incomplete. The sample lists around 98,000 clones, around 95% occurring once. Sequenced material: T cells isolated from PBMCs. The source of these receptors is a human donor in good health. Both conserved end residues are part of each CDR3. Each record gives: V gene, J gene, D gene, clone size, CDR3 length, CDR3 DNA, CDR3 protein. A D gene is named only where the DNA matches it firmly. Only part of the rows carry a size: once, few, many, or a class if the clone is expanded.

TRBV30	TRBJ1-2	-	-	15	TGTGCCTGGGACGAGGCGGCGCAGGGCGAGTATGGCTACACCTTC	CAWDEAAQGEYGYTF
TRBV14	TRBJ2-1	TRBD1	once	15	TGTGCCAGCAGCCGGGGACAGGGTCTTTACAATGAGCAGTTCTTC	CASSRGQGLYNEQFF
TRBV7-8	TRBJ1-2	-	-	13	TGTGCCAGCACCCCAATGGGGGGACATGGCTACACCTTC	CASTPMGGHGYTF
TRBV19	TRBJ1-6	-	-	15	TGTGCCAGTAGTATGGCGGGGCAGGGTAATTCACCCCTCCACTTT	CASSMAGQGNSPLHF
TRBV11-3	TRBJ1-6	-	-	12	TGTGCCAGCAGCTTAGGCAGTTCACCCCTCCACTTT	CASSLGSSPLHF
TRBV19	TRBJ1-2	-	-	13	TGTGCCAGTAGTATAGGGTCAGGGTATGGCTACACCTTC	CASSIGSGYGYTF
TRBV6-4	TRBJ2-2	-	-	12	TGTGCCAGCAGTGCTTTAACCGGGGAGCTGTTTTTT	CASSALTGELFF
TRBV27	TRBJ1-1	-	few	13	TGTGCCAGCAGTTTATACTCCGGCACTGAAGCTTTCTTT	CASSLYSGTEAFF
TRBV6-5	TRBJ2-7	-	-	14	TGTGCCAGCAGTTACGGGCAGGGATTCGGCGAGCAGTACTTC	CASSYGQGFGEQYF
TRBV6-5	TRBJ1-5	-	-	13	TGTGCCAGCAGAAGAGGGAGGAATCAGCCCCAGCATTTT	CASRRGRNQPQHF
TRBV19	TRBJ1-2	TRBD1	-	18	TGTGCCAGTAGTATAGATCCCGACAGGGTCGAAAGTCTATGGGGCTACACCTTC	CASSIDPDRVESLWGYTF
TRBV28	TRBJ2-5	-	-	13	TGTGCCAGCACCCTCGGCAGGGAAGAGACCCAGTACTTC	CASTLGREETQYF
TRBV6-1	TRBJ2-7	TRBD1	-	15	TGTGCCATCACCCGAGGGGGACAGATTTCCTACGAGCAGTACTTC	CAITRGGQISYEQYF
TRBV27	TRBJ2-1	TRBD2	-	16	TGTGCCAGCAGTTTATTGGGGACTAGCGGGAGCAATGAGCAGTTCTTC	CASSLLGTSGSNEQFF
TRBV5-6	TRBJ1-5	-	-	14	TGTGCCAGCAGCTTGGGACAGAGCAATCAGCCCCAGCATTTT	CASSLGQSNQPQHF
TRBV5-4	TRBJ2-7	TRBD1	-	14	TGTGCCAGCAGCCTACGACAGGGGATGAGCGAGCAGTACTTC	CASSLRQGMSEQYF
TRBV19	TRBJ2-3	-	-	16	TGTGCCAGTAGTAACCCCGGGACTCTTAGCACAGATACGCAGTATTTT	CASSNPGTLSTDTQYF
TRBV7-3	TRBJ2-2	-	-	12	TGTGCCAGCAGCCCTAGCACCGGGGAGCTGTTTTTT	CASSPSTGELFF
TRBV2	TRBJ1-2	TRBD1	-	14	TGTGCCAGCAGCGCCGGGACAGGGCCCTATGGCTACACCTTC	CASSAGTGPYGYTF
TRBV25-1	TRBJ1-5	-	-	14	TGTGCCAGCAGTGAATACCAGGCCCCGGAGCCCCAGCATTTT	CASSEYQAPEPQHF
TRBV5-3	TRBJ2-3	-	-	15	TGTGCCAGAACCGTCAGGTCAGTGATCCCCCATACGCAGTATTTT	CARTVRSVIPHTQYF
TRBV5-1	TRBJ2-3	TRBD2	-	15	TGCGCCAGCAGGTCCCAGCGGGGAAGCACAGATACGCAGTATTTT	CASRSQRGSTDTQYF
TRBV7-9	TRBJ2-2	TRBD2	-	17	TGTGCCAGCAGCCCTAGCGGGAGTGGGCCAAACACCGGGGAGCTGTTTTTT	CASSPSGSGPNTGELFF
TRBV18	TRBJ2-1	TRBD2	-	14	TGTGCCAGCTCACCTAAAAGACTAGCCGGTGAGCAGTTCTTC	CASSPKRLAGEQFF
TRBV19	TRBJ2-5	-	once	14	TGTGCCAGTAGCCACCCAGCAGGAGGAGAGACCCAGTACTTC	CASSHPAGGETQYF